This TCR beta chain stems from a study of beta chain features in type 1 diabetes (dated by TCRdb to between 2017 and 2018). Describing the broader study: Patients and healthy donors did not differ in mean age, gender distribution, total cell number or subset yield. A total of 85 million to 110 million sorted cells were examined across all samples, and RNA yield correlated strongly with the number of cells per subset. In the study, recently diagnosed type 1 diabetes patients and matched healthy donors were compared on the TCRB repertoires of their sorted circulating CD4+ T cell subsets. Naive and central memory subsets were obtained from all 30 or so donors, but regulatory and stem cell-like memory subsets were isolated from only 8 patients and about eight healthy donors. On the study overall, not on this receptor specifically: PCR may preferentially amplify shorter templates, but because patient and control samples were amplified and corrected together, any resulting skew would affect both groups equally. HLA sub-analyses involved small numbers of individuals, so any influence of HLA type on TCRB rearrangement remained unresolved. Sequencing cDNA rather than genomic DNA could over-represent highly expressing activated cells, although activation and CD3 levels did not differ between groups. The naive, central memory and regulatory TCRB repertoires appeared to resemble one another more closely among patients than among healthy donors. At VDJ recombination sites, type 1 diabetes patients had fewer insertions and more deleted nucleotides, which implies abnormalities in thymic rearrangement. A moderate but significant shortening of TCRB CDR3 length was observed in type 1 diabetes patients in all four CD4+ subsets.

Each donor gave one peripheral blood draw, averaging approximately 110 mL, which was collected into heparinised tubes. Naive, central memory, regulatory and stem cell-like memory CD4+ T cells were sorted on a BD FACSAria II using a panel including CD45RO, CCR7, CD25, CD127, CD95 and CD27. Every sorted population had a purity above 98%. PBMCs were isolated immediately by Lymphoprep density gradient centrifugation and stained directly without culture. So that batch effects would be minimized, each experiment stained and sorted samples in pairs, pairing one healthy donor with one patient. From cysteine to phenylalanine, the CDR3 is 12 amino acids long. Solely the CDR3 DNA is kept, with 36 bases framed from the first base. V is cut by 7 bases and J by 3 bases, and the space between the germline ends is 7 bases. The CDR1 and CDR2 encoded by the germline V gene are SNHLY and FYNNEI. This clone has just a few counts. Its binding antigen is unknown. Per-base quality was not reported, and no clone a single base away is much larger than it.

The entire amount of isolated RNA was reverse transcribed using the High Capacity cDNA Reverse Transcription Kit, so the sequenced TCRB transcripts were expressed ones. Deep immunoSEQ sequencing was applied to naive, central memory and regulatory T cell samples, giving an average of roughly 3.5 million total reads per sample. Sorted cells were lysed in RLT buffer and RNA was extracted with DNase-treated RNeasy Micro or Mini kits, depending on cell number. Each cell subset was processed separately to prevent cross-contamination, with patient and healthy donor samples processed together. The immunoSEQ multiplex PCR was used to amplify TCRB sequences from cDNA, generating 87-bp fragments that spanned the CDR3 region. Amplicons were sequenced on the Illumina HiSeq platform. The published analysis was carried out like this. Synthetic template baselines were used to correct PCR bias computationally, reads within Hamming distance 2 were collapsed, and singletons that could not be merged were discarded. By aligning reads against IMGT, V, D and J genes, CDR3 length, and insertions or deletions at six rearrangement sites were assigned. Within each subset, clonotype counts were normalized to sorted cell number, and only after that were true diversity and Gini coefficients computed with the tcR R package. The overlap coefficient, calculated on TCRB nucleotide sequences, was used to measure repertoire sharing. TCRdb limited this immuneACCESS table to in-frame rearrangements with V and J called. A share of clones is missing; checked studies link under half to unresolved V genes, and the rest is unexplained. That table supplies the V and J calls and clone size; D and trimming were determined from the DNA. The sample has 100,000 to 150,000 clones on record, around 8.8% of them singletons. The leading ten clones occupy around 0.7% of the sample.

Source material: central memory CD4+ T cells from blood. This chain joins TRBV2 to TRBJ2-1, with no confidently assigned D gene. The receptor was isolated from a man aged 30-40 years with type 1 diabetes. The DNA is TGTGCCAGCAACGAGATCTACAATGAGCAGTTCTTC. Translated, it gives CASNEIYNEQFF.